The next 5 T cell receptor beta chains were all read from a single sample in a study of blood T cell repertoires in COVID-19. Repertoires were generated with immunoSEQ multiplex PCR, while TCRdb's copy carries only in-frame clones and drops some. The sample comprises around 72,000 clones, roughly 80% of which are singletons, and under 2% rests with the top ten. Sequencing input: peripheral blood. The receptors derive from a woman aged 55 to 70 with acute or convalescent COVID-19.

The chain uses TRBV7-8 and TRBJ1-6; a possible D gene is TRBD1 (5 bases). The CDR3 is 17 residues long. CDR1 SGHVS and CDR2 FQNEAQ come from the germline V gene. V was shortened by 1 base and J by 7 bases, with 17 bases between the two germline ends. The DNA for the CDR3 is TGTGCCAGCAGCTTAGAATATGCGGGGGGAGGAAATTCACCCCTCCACTTT. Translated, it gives CASSLEYAGGGNSPLHF.

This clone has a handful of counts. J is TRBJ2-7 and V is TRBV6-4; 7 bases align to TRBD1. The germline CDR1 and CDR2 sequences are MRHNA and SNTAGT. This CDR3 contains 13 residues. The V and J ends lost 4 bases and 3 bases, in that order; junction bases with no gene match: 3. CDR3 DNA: TGTGCCAGCAGTGTGAACAGGGGCTACGAGCAGTACTTC. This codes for CASSVNRGYEQYF.

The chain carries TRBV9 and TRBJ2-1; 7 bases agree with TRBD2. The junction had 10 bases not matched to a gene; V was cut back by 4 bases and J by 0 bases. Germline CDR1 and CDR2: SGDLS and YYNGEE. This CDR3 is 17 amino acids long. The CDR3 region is CASSPRGSGSSYNEQFF. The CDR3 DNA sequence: TGTGCCAGCAGCCCGCGGGGGAGCGGAAGCTCCTACAATGAGCAGTTCTTC.

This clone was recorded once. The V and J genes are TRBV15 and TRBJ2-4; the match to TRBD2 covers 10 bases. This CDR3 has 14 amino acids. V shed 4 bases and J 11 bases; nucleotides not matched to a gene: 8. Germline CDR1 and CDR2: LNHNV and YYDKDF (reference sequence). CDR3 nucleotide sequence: TGTGCCACCAGCACACGGACTAGCGGAACCTTTCAGTACTTC. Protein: CATSTRTSGTFQYF. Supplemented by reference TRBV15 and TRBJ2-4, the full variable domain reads DAMVIQNPRYQVTQFGKPVTLSCSQTLNHNVMYWYQQKSSQAPKLLFHYYDKDFNNEADTPDNFQSRRPNTSFCFLDIRSPGLGDTAMYLCATSTRTSGTFQYFGAGTRLSVL.

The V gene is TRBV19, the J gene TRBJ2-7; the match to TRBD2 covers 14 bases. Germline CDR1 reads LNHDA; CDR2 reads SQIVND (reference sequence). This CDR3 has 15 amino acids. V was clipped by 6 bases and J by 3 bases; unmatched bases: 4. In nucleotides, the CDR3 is TGTGCCAGTAGCCAAGGACTAGCGGGAGGCTACGAGCAGTACTTC. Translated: CASSQGLAGGYEQYF.